The T cell receptor (beta chain) described here comes from a study of T cell responses to AZD1222 COVID-19 vaccine. In the study overall: Second doses were pooled across both intervals (about 4 or about 12 weeks).

In the case of this clone: The antigen is not known.

Study-level findings and limits: Epitopes outside B.1.351 and B.1.1.7 mutated regions reportedly drew nearly half of spike TCRs.

The V gene lost 4 bases and the J gene lost 7 bases, with 17 bases spanning the gap. CDR1 is SGHRS, CDR2 YFSETQ, per germline. The CDR3 spans 14 residues. Method: immunoSEQ multiplex PCR; TCRdb's copy keeps in-frame clones and lacks some. The sample records tens of thousands of clones, just over 90% being singletons. This clonotype was sampled from an adult in good health. Sample: peripheral blood, taken on day 0 of AZD1222 vaccination. The chain employs TRBV5-1 and TRBJ1-1, with D possibly being TRBD1 (5 bases). The CDR3 DNA is TGCGCCAGCAGCAAATCCGGGACTTCGGTTGAAGCTTTCTTT. Protein sequence: CASSKSGTSVEAFF.